Each of the 27 T cell receptor beta chains below was sequenced from the same sample in a study of CD8+CD57+ T cells in acquired aplastic anemia. TCR beta VDJ combinations and CDR3 sequences were profiled from genomic DNA. One entry per CDR3 protein, called by TCRdb with MiXCR from the reads. The sample gives roughly 500,000 distinct CDR3 sequences, roughly 34% of which show up once; less than 1% is in the top ten. All sequencing subjects had displayed CD8+CD57+ cell expansion on flow cytometry. Sequenced input: sorted CD4+, CD8+, or CD8+CD57+ T cells (not recorded which) from PBMCs. The source is a human donor with aplastic anemia.

This clonotype was seen repeatedly, ten times or more. This rearrangement joins TRBV20-1 to TRBJ1-5, with D perhaps TRBD1 (5 bases). Germline loops: CDR1 DFQATT, CDR2 SNEGSKA (reference sequence). The CDR3 spans 15 residues. V was trimmed by 6 bases and J by 2 bases, leaving 17 bases between them. The DNA for the CDR3 is TGCAGTGCAGGGACCGATCTCCACGGCAATCAGCCCCAGCATTTT. The encoded protein is CSAGTDLHGNQPQHF.

The chain is built from TRBV3-1 and TRBJ2-7, with 7 bases that match TRBD2. Germline trimming cut 5 bases from V and 2 bases from J; bases unmatched to any gene: 6. The CDR3 has 14 amino acids. Germline V gene lookup returns CDR1 LGHDT and CDR2 YNNKEL (reference sequence). The CDR3 DNA reads as TGTGCCAGCAGCGAGCGGGGCGGAACCTACGAGCAGTACTTC. It codes for CASSERGGTYEQYF.

The chain combines TRBV27 with TRBJ1-2; maybe TRBD1 (6 bases). The CDR3 has 19 residues. Germline V CDR1 and CDR2: MNHEY, SMNVEV (reference sequence). Trimming stripped 1 base from V and 3 bases from J, with 24 bases between. The chain's CDR3 is CASSLLVQGTHSGYYGYTF. The CDR3 DNA is TGTGCCAGCAGTTTATTGGTACAGGGAACGCACTCGGGGTACTATGGCTACACCTTC.

There are a few counts of this clonotype. This sequence joins TRBV9 and TRBJ2-5, with 9 bases matching TRBD1. The CDR3 consists of 16 residues. Looked up from germline, CDR1 is SGDLS and CDR2 is YYNGEE. The J segment lost 2 bases and the V segment lost 3 bases, leaving 8 bases of the junction unmatched. CDR3 bases: TGTGCCAGCAGCGCCGCAACCGGGACAGGGCAAGAGACCCAGTACTTC. Encoded protein: CASSAATGTGQETQYF.

This clonotype was counted many times. The chain employs TRBV7-6 and TRBJ1-6; D ambiguous. The CDR3 has 14 residues. Trimming left V 1 base short and J 9 bases short, with 10 bases between. CDR1 is SGHVS, CDR2 FNYEAQ, per germline. The CDR3 DNA sequence: TGTGCCAGCAGCTTAGGTTCGGGGAGTTCACCCCTCCACTTT. It is translated as CASSLGSGSSPLHF. The full variable domain, rest sourced from reference TRBV7-6 and TRBJ1-6, is GAGVSQSPRYKVTKRGQDVALRCDPISGHVSLYWYRQALGQGPEFLTYFNYEAQQDKSGLPNDRFSAERPEGSISTLTIQRTEQRDSAMYRCASSLGSGSSPLHFGNGTRLTVT.

The rearrangement links TRBV2 to TRBJ1-6; 9 positions agree with TRBD1. The CDR3 is 14 residues long. V lost 10 bases and J lost 6; bases outside the gene matches: 7. Germline V gene lookup returns CDR1 SNHLY and CDR2 FYNNEI. CDR3 sequence reads: CANRPGQGNSPLHF. CDR3 DNA: TGTGCCAACAGGCCGGGACAGGGTAATTCACCCCTCCACTTT.

The chain is built from TRBV29-1 and TRBJ1-1; 8 bases align to TRBD1. Germline assignment: CDR1 SQVTM and CDR2 ANQGSEA. Trimming removed 5 bases from V and 5 bases from J; junction bases left unmatched: 10. This CDR3 contains 14 residues. The CDR3, as DNA: TGCAGCGTTTTTCTCCCGACAGGGGCTACTGAAGCTTTCTTT. As protein: CSVFLPTGATEAFF. The complete variable domain, with remaining parts taken from reference TRBV29-1 and TRBJ1-1, reads SAVISQKPSRDICQRGTSLTIQCQVDSQVTMMFWYRQQPGQSLTLIATANQGSEATYESGFVIDKFPISRPNLTFSTLTVSNMSPEDSSIYLCSVFLPTGATEAFFGQGTRLTVV.

V usage is TRBV20-1 and J usage is TRBJ2-4; tentative D call: TRBD2 (7 bases). This CDR3 region has 14 residues. Germline CDR1 reads DFQATT; CDR2 reads SNEGSKA (reference sequence). Trimming left V 1 base short and J 9 bases short, with 16 bases between. The DNA for the CDR3 is TGCAGTGCTAGAGGTCCTGCGGGGGCGGCCATTCAGTACTTC. This gives the protein CSARGPAGAAIQYF.

This clonotype has a count of ten or more. The gene calls are TRBV7-2 and TRBJ1-2; D unresolved. Germline V gene lookup returns CDR1 SGHTA and CDR2 FQGNSA. The CDR3 contains 12 residues. The germline V and J ends were trimmed by 4 bases and 8 bases, with 11 bases remaining between them. The CDR3 nucleotides read TGTGCCAGCAGCTCGTACTCCTACGGCTACACCTTC. It is translated as CASSSYSYGYTF. The whole variable domain, remainder taken from reference TRBV7-2 and TRBJ1-2, is GAGVSQSPSNKVTEKGKDVELRCDPISGHTALYWYRQSLGQGLEFLIYFQGNSAPDKSGLPSDRFSAERTGGSVSTLTIQRTQQEDSAVYLCASSSYSYGYTFGSGTRLTVV.

Many counts were recorded for this clonotype. The chain couples TRBV2 to TRBJ1-5, with 8 bases lining up with TRBD1. The V gene end was trimmed by 3 bases and the J gene end by 6 bases; junction bases not matched to a gene: 1. CDR1 and CDR2 (germline): SNHLY, FYNNEI. CDR3 length: 13 amino acids. The CDR3: CASSDQGAQPQHF. The CDR3 DNA sequence: TGTGCCAGCAGTGACCAGGGGGCTCAGCCCCAGCATTTT.

This clonotype was recorded at least ten times. The gene calls are TRBV14 and TRBJ1-3, with TRBD1 matching 10 bases. CDR1 and CDR2 (germline): SGHDN, FVKESK. V shed 3 bases and J 2 bases; nucleotides not matched to a gene: 1. This CDR3 is 15 amino acids long. In DNA form, the CDR3 reads TGTGCCAGCAGCCAGGGGACAGGGGCTGGAAACACCATATATTTT. Protein product: CASSQGTGAGNTIYF.

The genes are TRBV25-1 and TRBJ2-1, with TRBD2 matching 9 bases. With 6 bases clipped from V and 8 bases from J, the junction kept 14 bases outside the gene matches. CDR1 is MGHDK and CDR2 is SYGVNS in the germline V gene. CDR3 length: 16 residues. As DNA, the CDR3 is TGTGCCAGCAGCCAAGCCCCCCAGCGGGGGGACGATGAGCAGTTCTTC. It translates to CASSQAPQRGDDEQFF.

The chain links TRBV20-1 to TRBJ2-7, with TRBD2 identical over 11 bases. The V segment lost 0 bases and the J segment 4 bases; nucleotides outside the gene matches: 8. The CDR3 has 16 residues. The germline V gene has CDR1 DFQATT and CDR2 SNEGSKA (reference sequence). The CDR3 nucleotides read TGCAGTGCTAGAGATAATTGGGCTAGCGGGGGGTACGAGCAGTACTTC. It codes for CSARDNWASGGYEQYF.

This clonotype was counted at least ten times. The chain recombines TRBV15 with TRBJ2-3; D remains unclear. The CDR3 length is 14 residues. CDR1 and CDR2 from the germline V gene are LNHNV and YYDKDF (reference sequence). V lost 1 base and J lost 2, with 7 bases in between. CDR3 amino acids: CATSRAHPTDTQYF. CDR3 in DNA: TGTGCCACCAGCAGAGCCCACCCCACAGATACGCAGTATTTT.

This clonotype was detected a few times. The chain uses TRBV12-3 or TRBV12-4 and TRBJ2-3, with D perhaps assigned TRBD1 or TRBD2 (7 bases each). V lost 3 bases, J lost 2 bases, and 15 bases lay in between. This CDR3 has 16 residues. The CDR3 region has the DNA TGTGCCAGCAGTTTGGGGACAGCGGGGAACACAGATACGCAGTATTTT. It encodes CASSLGTAGNTDTQYF.

On this clonotype: Relative to the germline gene, one junction end is altered; a read error may explain this. The rearrangement joins TRBV6-2 or TRBV6-3 to TRBJ1-1, with TRBD1 identical over 7 bases. This CDR3 contains 14 residues. In germline, CDR1 is MNHEY, CDR2 SVGEGT. CDR3 in amino acids: CASKYVQGNTEAFF. In nucleotides, the CDR3 is TGTGCCAGCAAATACGTACAGGGGAACACTGAAGCTTTCTTC.

The V gene is TRBV19, the J gene TRBJ2-3; TRBD1 matches at 7 bases. The CDR3 consists of 15 residues. V was pared by 5 bases and J by 1 base, with 6 bases of the junction left unmatched. The germline V gene has CDR1 LNHDA and CDR2 SQIVND (reference sequence). The CDR3 reads CASSQYGTGTDTQYF. DNA of the CDR3: TGTGCCAGTAGTCAATATGGGACAGGCACAGATACGCAGTATTTT.

To note about this clonotype: A much bigger clone sits one base away, suggesting this may be a read error. The J gene is TRBJ2-1, the V gene TRBV10-3; TRBD2 might be the D (6 bases). The V gene's germline CDR1 is ENHRY and CDR2 SYGVKD. The CDR3 has 16 residues. CDR3 nucleotide sequence: TGTGCCATCAGTGCTTCTAGCGACCTCTCCTACAATGAGCAGTCCTTC. This translates into CAISASSDLSYNEQSF.

This clonotype has only a few counts. The V and J genes are TRBV10-1 and TRBJ2-4, with a weak D call TRBD2 (7 bases). V shed 6 bases and J shed 4 bases, with 16 bases lying between them. Germline V gene data show CDR1 as WNHNN and CDR2 as SYGVQD (reference sequence). The CDR3 covers 15 residues. In DNA, the CDR3 is TGCGCCAGCAGGATATCGAGGGGGGGAAAAAACATTCAGTACTTC. Its protein product is CASRISRGGKNIQYF.

Many counts were recorded for this clonotype. This chain joins TRBV15 and TRBJ1-1; D is perhaps TRBD1 (5 bases). Germline CDR1 and CDR2: LNHNV and YYDKDF (reference sequence). With 3 bases removed from V and 6 bases from J, the gap between germline ends came to 8 bases. The CDR3 spans 12 residues. The DNA of the CDR3 is TGTGCCACCAGCAGGGTAGGGGCTGAAGCTTTCTTT. Translating gives CATSRVGAEAFF.

This clonotype has ten or more counts. This chain joins TRBV7-3 and TRBJ2-6; D is ambiguous. The V end was cut by 0 bases, the J end by 2 bases, with 11 bases between. The germline CDR1 and CDR2 sequences are SGHTA and FQGTGA. The CDR3 contains 17 residues. CDR3 amino acids: CASSLTVSGAGANVLTF. In DNA, the CDR3 is TGTGCCAGCAGCTTAACAGTTTCTGGCGCTGGGGCCAACGTCCTGACTTTC.

The J gene is TRBJ2-5, the V gene TRBV2, with TRBD1 matching 10 bases. CDR1 is SNHLY and CDR2 is FYNNEI in the germline V gene. Trimming removed 6 bases from V and 2 bases from J; junction bases left unmatched: 6. The CDR3 extends over 15 amino acids. The CDR3 is CASSEDRGKQETQYF. CDR3 bases: TGTGCCAGCAGCGAGGACAGGGGGAAACAAGAGACCCAGTACTTC. Full variable domain (missing parts from reference TRBV2 and TRBJ2-5): EPEVTQTPSHQVTQMGQEVILRCVPISNHLYFYWYRQILGQKVEFLVSFYNNEISEKSEIFDDQFSVERPDGSNFTLKIRSTKLEDSAMYFCASSEDRGKQETQYFGPGTRLLVL.

The chain couples TRBV11-1 to TRBJ2-1; D unresolved. The CDR3 runs to 16 residues. V shed 1 base and J shed 0 bases, with 10 bases lying between them. Germline values: CDR1 SGHAT, CDR2 FQDESV (reference sequence). The CDR3 protein is CASSLELRSSYNEQFF. The CDR3 region has the DNA TGTGCCAGCAGCTTAGAGTTGCGGAGCTCCTACAATGAGCAGTTCTTC.

This clonotype was seen a handful of times. The rearrangement uses TRBV7-2 and TRBJ2-1; D gene uncertain. Germline V lookup: CDR1 SGHTA, CDR2 FQGNSA. The CDR3 is made up of 16 amino acids. The V end was cut by 2 bases, the J end by 8 bases, with 19 bases between. CDR3 sequence: CASSLTWARFQDEQFF. DNA of the CDR3: TGTGCCAGCAGCTTAACGTGGGCCCGATTCCAGGATGAGCAGTTCTTC.

This clonotype was counted a few times. The chain is built from TRBV5-1 and TRBJ2-4, with a tentative D call TRBD1 (6 bases). This CDR3 region has 13 residues. The germline gives CDR1 SGHRS, CDR2 YFSETQ. V dropped 4 bases and J dropped 5 bases, with 10 bases sitting between them. For the CDR3, the DNA is TGCGCCAGCAGCCCCAGGGGTGAAAACATTCAGTACTTC. Translated, it gives CASSPRGENIQYF.

This clonotype has a handful of counts. This chain uses TRBV7-8 with TRBJ2-7, with D possibly being TRBD1 (6 bases). The length of the CDR3 is 15 residues. V was pared by 1 base and J by 2 bases, with 12 bases between. Germline CDR1 and CDR2: SGHVS and FQNEAQ. DNA for the CDR3: TGTGCCAGCAGCTTAGGGTCGGACAGTCCCTACGAGCAGTACTTC. Translating gives CASSLGSDSPYEQYF.

This clonotype was seen more than once but under ten times. Because the CDR3 is missing its conserved closing phenylalanine or tryptophan, this is likely a read error. V gene TRBV7-2 combines with J gene TRBJ2-5, with 7 bases aligning to TRBD1. Trimming at V came to 5 bases and at J to 2 bases, leaving 5 bases not matched to a gene. The CDR3 runs to 14 residues. The germline CDR1 and CDR2 sequences are SGHTA and FQGNSA. The CDR3 coding sequence is TGTGCCAGCAGCCTTTCGACAGGGCAAGAGACCCAGTACCTC. Its protein is CASSLSTGQETQYL.